This T cell receptor (beta chain) was sequenced during a study of cytomegalovirus exposure and HLA in healthy donors. V was pared by 2 bases and J by 3 bases, with 11 bases between. The CDR3 consists of 14 residues. CDR1 is KGHSH and CDR2 is LQKENI in the germline V gene. TCRdb's table, derived via immunoSEQ multiplex PCR, lists solely in-frame clones and lacks some. This sample has about 130,000 clones, with about 89% found just once. V usage is TRBV18 and J usage is TRBJ2-7, with a weak D call TRBD2 (5 bases). The sample consisted of PBMCs. The sequence derives from a woman younger than 35 in good health and CMV-seronegative. This chain's CDR3 is CASSPGIGNYEQYF. The CDR3 bases are TGTGCCAGCTCACCAGGTATCGGGAACTACGAGCAGTACTTC.